This T cell receptor (beta chain) is drawn from a study of T-cell reconstitution after alpha-beta-depleted transplantation in children. This clonotype was found a few times. Preparation of the TCRbeta library involved a method that used unique molecular identifiers. TCRdb fed the PCR reads into MiXCR, producing one record per CDR3 protein. The sample includes around 380,000 distinct CDR3 sequences, approximately 10% of them seen just once. The V gene end was trimmed by 2 bases and the J gene end by 1 base; junction bases not matched to a gene: 12. Per germline, CDR1 MNHEY and CDR2 SVGAGI. This CDR3 has 19 amino acids.

This receptor was obtained from a human donor who donated a stem cell graft to a child with acute myeloid leukemia. This specimen was PBMCs from the stem cell graft donor, taken from the stem cell graft. The chain employs TRBV6-5 and TRBJ2-1, with TRBD2 matching 9 bases. The CDR3 DNA reads as TGTGCCAGCAGTTACGGGCCGGGGTTGCGGGGGGGATCCTACAATGAGCAGTTCTTC. Translated, it gives CASSYGPGLRGGSYNEQFF.